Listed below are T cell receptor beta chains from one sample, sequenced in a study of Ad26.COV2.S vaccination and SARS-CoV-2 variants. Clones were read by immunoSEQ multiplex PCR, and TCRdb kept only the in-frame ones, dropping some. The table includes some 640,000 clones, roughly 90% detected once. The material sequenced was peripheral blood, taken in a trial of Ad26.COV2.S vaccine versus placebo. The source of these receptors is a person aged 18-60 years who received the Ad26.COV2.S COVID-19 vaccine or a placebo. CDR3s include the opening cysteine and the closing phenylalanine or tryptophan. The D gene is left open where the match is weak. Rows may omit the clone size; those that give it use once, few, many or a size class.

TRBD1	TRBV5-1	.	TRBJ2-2	TGCGCCAGCAGCTTGAACGGACAGGGGGCGACCGGGGAGCTGTTTTTT	CASSLNGQGATGELFF
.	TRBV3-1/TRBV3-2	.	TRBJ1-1	TGTGCCAGCAGCCACGCACGGTTGAACACTGAAGCTTTCTTT	CASSHARLNTEAFF
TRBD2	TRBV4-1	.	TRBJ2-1	TGCGCCAGCGCAGGGACTAGCGGATTTAATGAGCAGTTCTTC	CASAGTSGFNEQFF
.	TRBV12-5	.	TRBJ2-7	TGTGCTAGTGGTTTCGGGGACACCCTCACCTACGAGCAGTACTTC	CASGFGDTLTYEQYF
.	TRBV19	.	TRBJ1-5	TGTGCCAGTAGTATAGTGATAGGGGCCCGTCAGCCCCAGCATTTT	CASSIVIGARQPQHF
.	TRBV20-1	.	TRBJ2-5	TGCAGTGCTAGTCCAGGAGGAGGGTTAGAGACCCAGTACTTC	CSASPGGGLETQYF
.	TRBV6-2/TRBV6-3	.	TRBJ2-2	TGTGCCAGCAGTCCCGACCGGGAGCCGGGCACCGGGGAGCTGTTTTTT	CASSPDREPGTGELFF
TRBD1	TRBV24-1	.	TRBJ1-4	TGTGCCACCAGTGATTCTCTACAGACAGGGGGCCTTGAAAAACTGTTTTTT	CATSDSLQTGGLEKLFF
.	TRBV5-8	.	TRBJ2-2	TGTGCCAGCAGCTTCCTAGGGGGCACCGGGGAGCTGTTTTTT	CASSFLGGTGELFF
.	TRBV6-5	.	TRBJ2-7	TGTGCCAGCAGTCGAGGGAACGAGCAGTACTTC	CASSRGNEQYF
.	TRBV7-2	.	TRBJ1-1	TGTGCCAGCACCCCGCTCGGGACGGGCACTGAAGCTTTCTTT	CASTPLGTGTEAFF
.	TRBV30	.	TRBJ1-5	TGTGCCTGGAGTGTAGGAGCCGGGGGGCAGCCCCAGCATTTT	CAWSVGAGGQPQHF
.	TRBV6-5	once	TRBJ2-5	TGTGCCAGCAGTTACCCATCGGGGTCCGGCCAAGAGACCCAGTACTTC	CASSYPSGSGQETQYF
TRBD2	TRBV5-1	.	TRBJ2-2	TGCGCCAGCAGCTTGGGACTAGCGGGGGCCGGGGAGCTGTTTTTT	CASSLGLAGAGELFF